Listed below are T cell receptor beta chains from one sample, sequenced in a study of control samples from healthy donors and cancer patients. Libraries were prepared by immunoSEQ multiplex PCR; TCRdb keeps only in-frame clonotypes and omits some of them. The sample contains some 70,000 clones, more than 75% of which appear only once. Sample: PBMCs. Receptors were obtained from a woman aged 45-65 years with lung cancer. Each CDR3 is given with its conserved first and last residue. D genes are given only for firm matches. Not all rows give a size; the values are once, few, many and, for expanded clones, a class.

CDR3 DNA: TGTGCCAGCAGCTTAGGAGTAGGTTACTACGAGCAGTACTTC
CDR3 protein: CASSLGVGYYEQYF
D gene: NA
clone size: once
J gene: TRBJ2-7
V gene: TRBV11-2

CDR3 DNA: TGTGCCAGCAGCTTAGGGATGAGCGGGGTCAATGAGCAGTTCTTC
CDR3 protein: CASSLGMSGVNEQFF
D gene: TRBD2
clone size: NA
J gene: TRBJ2-1
V gene: TRBV11-3

CDR3 DNA: TGTGCCAGCAGCTTAATGTGGGGGCAAGAGACCCAGTACTTC
CDR3 protein: CASSLMWGQETQYF
D gene: NA
clone size: NA
J gene: TRBJ2-5
V gene: TRBV7-2

CDR3 DNA: TGTGCCAGCAGTTTAGAAGGCCGCTGGCAGCCTAGGGTCACCTTC
CDR3 protein: CASSLEGRWQPRVTF
D gene: NA
clone size: once
J gene: TRBJ1-2
V gene: TRBV27

CDR3 DNA: TGTGCCAGCAGCGGAGGTTGTCTCTCTGAGACCCAGTACTTC
CDR3 protein: CASSGGCLSETQYF
D gene: NA
clone size: NA
J gene: TRBJ2-5
V gene: TRBV3-1/TRBV3-2

CDR3 DNA: TGTGCCAGCAGCGAAGAGGGGCCCCAGCATTTT
CDR3 protein: CASSEEGPQHF
D gene: NA
clone size: NA
J gene: TRBJ1-5
V gene: TRBV2

CDR3 DNA: TGTGCCACCAGCAGAGGAGACAGGGCTGGGGCCAACGTCCTGACTTTC
CDR3 protein: CATSRGDRAGANVLTF
D gene: TRBD1
clone size: NA
J gene: TRBJ2-6
V gene: TRBV15

CDR3 DNA: TGTGCCAGCAGTTTTCGGGGGGGGCCGGGTGAGACCCAGTACTTC
CDR3 protein: CASSFRGGPGETQYF
D gene: TRBD2
clone size: once
J gene: TRBJ2-5
V gene: TRBV27

CDR3 DNA: TGTGCCAGCAGTTACTCTGGGCCGAATAGCAATCAGCCCCAGCATTTT
CDR3 protein: CASSYSGPNSNQPQHF
D gene: NA
clone size: NA
J gene: TRBJ1-5
V gene: TRBV6-6

CDR3 DNA: TGCGCCAGCAGCCAGACTTCGATAGCGGGGTACGGCACAGATACGCAGTATTTT
CDR3 protein: CASSQTSIAGYGTDTQYF
D gene: TRBD2
clone size: few
J gene: TRBJ2-3
V gene: TRBV4-3

CDR3 DNA: TGTGCCAGTAGTATACATGCAAGGGCTTCCTACGAGCAGTACTTC
CDR3 protein: CASSIHARASYEQYF
D gene: NA
clone size: NA
J gene: TRBJ2-7
V gene: TRBV19

CDR3 DNA: TGTGCCACCAGTGATTCGGGATCTACGATGAAGCAGTACTTC
CDR3 protein: CATSDSGSTMKQYF
D gene: NA
clone size: few
J gene: TRBJ2-7
V gene: TRBV24-1

CDR3 DNA: TGTGCCAGCAGCGTAGGGACAGTTAACACCGGGGAGCTGTTTTTT
CDR3 protein: CASSVGTVNTGELFF
D gene: NA
clone size: NA
J gene: TRBJ2-2
V gene: TRBV9

CDR3 DNA: TGTGCCAGCAGTCCACGACAGGGGAACACTGAAGCTTTCTTT
CDR3 protein: CASSPRQGNTEAFF
D gene: TRBD1
clone size: NA
J gene: TRBJ1-1
V gene: TRBV27

CDR3 DNA: TGTGCCAGCGCGTGGGACGGGCTAGGGTATGGCTACACCTTC
CDR3 protein: CASAWDGLGYGYTF
D gene: NA
clone size: NA
J gene: TRBJ1-2
V gene: TRBV7-3

CDR3 DNA: TGTGCCAGCAGCTTACCGGGGATGGGATCACCCCTCCACTTT
CDR3 protein: CASSLPGMGSPLHF
D gene: NA
clone size: NA
J gene: TRBJ1-6
V gene: TRBV7-9

CDR3 DNA: TGTGCCAGCATCCGCGGGCCCTTTCAAGAGACCCAGTACTTC
CDR3 protein: CASIRGPFQETQYF
D gene: NA
clone size: few
J gene: TRBJ2-5
V gene: TRBV6-5

CDR3 DNA: TGTGCCAGCACCCTGGAGGGGAACACTGAAGCTTTCTTT
CDR3 protein: CASTLEGNTEAFF
D gene: NA
clone size: NA
J gene: TRBJ1-1
V gene: TRBV7-9

CDR3 DNA: TGTGCCATCAGTGAGGCAAGAAACTATGGCTACACCTTC
CDR3 protein: CAISEARNYGYTF
D gene: NA
clone size: once
J gene: TRBJ1-2
V gene: TRBV10-3

CDR3 DNA: TGCGCCAGCAGCTTGGTACAGGGCTATGGCTACACCTTC
CDR3 protein: CASSLVQGYGYTF
D gene: NA
clone size: NA
J gene: TRBJ1-2
V gene: TRBV5-1

CDR3 DNA: TGCGCCATAAAGTCCCGGGGGCTGGATTCACCCCTCCACTTT
CDR3 protein: CAIKSRGLDSPLHF
D gene: NA
clone size: NA
J gene: TRBJ1-6
V gene: TRBV10-1

CDR3 DNA: TGTGCCAGCAGCGGGACAGCTAACTATGGCTACACCTTC
CDR3 protein: CASSGTANYGYTF
D gene: TRBD1
clone size: NA
J gene: TRBJ1-2
V gene: TRBV12-3/TRBV12-4

CDR3 DNA: TGTGCCAGCAGTGTGGGAACGGACGAGCAGTACTTC
CDR3 protein: CASSVGTDEQYF
D gene: NA
clone size: NA
J gene: TRBJ2-7
V gene: TRBV7-2

CDR3 DNA: TGTGCCATCAGTGTCCCGGACGTGGTCGGCTACACCTTC
CDR3 protein: CAISVPDVVGYTF
D gene: NA
clone size: NA
J gene: TRBJ1-2
V gene: TRBV10-3

CDR3 DNA: TGCGCCAGACTTAGACGGTGGTGGGGCTACACCTTC
CDR3 protein: CARLRRWWGYTF
D gene: NA
clone size: NA
J gene: TRBJ1-2
V gene: TRBV10-1

CDR3 DNA: TGTGCCAGCACCCAGGGGGATATTGGCACTGAAGCTTTCTTT
CDR3 protein: CASTQGDIGTEAFF
D gene: TRBD1
clone size: NA
J gene: TRBJ1-1
V gene: TRBV18

CDR3 DNA: TGTGCCAGCAGTGAAGTGTGGGACAGTGGCACTGGCTACACCTTC
CDR3 protein: CASSEVWDSGTGYTF
D gene: TRBD1
clone size: NA
J gene: TRBJ1-2
V gene: TRBV6-1

CDR3 DNA: TGTGCCAGCAGCCAGTCCGGGACAGGGATCTATGGCTACACCTTC
CDR3 protein: CASSQSGTGIYGYTF
D gene: TRBD1
clone size: NA
J gene: TRBJ1-2
V gene: TRBV7-6

CDR3 DNA: TGTGCCAGCAGTCAACTATCCGGACTAGCGGGGGGTAGCACAGATACGCAGTATTTT
CDR3 protein: CASSQLSGLAGGSTDTQYF
D gene: TRBD2
clone size: once
J gene: TRBJ2-3
V gene: TRBV6-2/TRBV6-3

CDR3 DNA: TGTGCCAGCAGCCGAACCTGGCGGGGGGACACAGATACGCAGTATTTT
CDR3 protein: CASSRTWRGDTDTQYF
D gene: TRBD2
clone size: NA
J gene: TRBJ2-3
V gene: TRBV5-8